This T cell receptor (beta chain) was identified in a study of shared clonotypes between healthy human individuals (TCRdb year 2020). With regard to the full study: Two women and a few men aged 18 to 49 years were included in the cohort. To increase sequencing depth and limit assay-specific biases, TCR repertoire library preparation and sequencing were carried out by different laboratories using diverse techniques. Per donor, leukapheresis produced somewhere between about 0.8 and 9 billion PBMCs. To estimate repertoire size and how much clonotype sharing occurs between individuals, the study deeply sequenced the blood TCR repertoires of about five healthy adults. The full study reports these points: Pairwise subsampling led to the expectation that sequencing depth would affect the degree of clonotype sharing among donors. The small number of donors limited the genetic and exposure-history diversity represented. Only blood was sampled, and tissue TCR repertoires likely differ from those in blood.

Donors were healthy HIV-negative adults with no recently reported acute infections or vaccinations. Every donor was a Caucasian adult living in Nashville, Tennessee, USA. For unsorted samples, 85 million to 100 million PBMCs were counted, and genomic DNA was extracted using the QIAamp DNA Blood Mini kit. After blood collection by leukapheresis, PBMCs were isolated using Ficoll-Histopaque density gradient centrifugation and then cryopreserved in the vapor phase of liquid nitrogen. Using the deep immunoSEQ assay, TCR CDR3 regions were amplified from genomic DNA by multiplex PCR. Extracted genomic DNA from each cell subset was distributed evenly across all wells of several immunoSEQ 96-well plates, and each plate was treated as a replicate. Each replicate PCR for unsorted PBMC received roughly 290 ng genomic DNA, equal to 30,000 to 35,000 T cell genomes. Genomic DNA from unsorted PBMC was sequenced over ten immunoSEQ deep assay plates. Purified libraries were measured with a Qubit 3.0 fluorometer, size-checked on a Bioanalyzer 2100, and measured again with the KAPA Library Quantification kit. Every immunoSEQ 96-well plate was sequenced on a dedicated single-read 150-cycle Illumina NextSeq 550 flow cell. From the authors' description of their analysis: Because only junctional sequences without quality scores were contained in the immunoSEQ output, filtering matching that applied to full-length reads could not be performed. Sequences were annotated with PyIR, a Python wrapper for IgBLAST v1.9, and V/J genes and CDR3 were assigned using IMGT germline references. Reads with weak V/J assignments (E-value above 1e-6), missing CDR3, stop codons, out-of-frame junctions, or ambiguous translated residues were removed. A V3J clonotype was defined by an identical inferred V gene, J gene, and CDR3 amino acid sequence. Percentage overlap between repertoires was computed as shared unique clonotypes divided by the size of the smaller repertoire. RTK rarefaction, the Chao1 estimator, and Recon v2.1 estimates of unobserved clonotypes were used to assess repertoire richness. TCRdb carries this immuneACCESS record with in-frame sequences only. Its versions omit some clonotypes, under half of them owing to an unresolved V gene in the studies checked, with the rest unexplained. Clone size and the V and J calls come from that table; the DNA yielded D and trimming. A total of about 87,000 clones appear in this sample, roughly 50% of them only once. The ten largest make up about 15% of the sample.

The CDR3 covers 14 residues, taking in both the cysteine and the phenylalanine. The DNA shown is the 42-base CDR3, in frame from base 1. CDR1 MDHEN and CDR2 SYDVKM are derived from the germline V gene. Trimming removed 7 bases from V and 6 bases from J, leaving 16 bases between the germline ends. A few counts support this clone. Its antigen is still unknown. One base away there is no much larger clone; base qualities are not given. The sequencing input was PBMCs. The receptor was isolated from a woman aged 40 to 55 in good health. Some clones in this sample may be carry-over from other donors' samples. The chain uses TRBV28 and TRBJ2-4; 6 matching bases give a weak D call of TRBD1. The DNA sequence is given as TGTGCCAGCACTACGCCGGGACACTTAAACATTCAGTACTTC. Translated, this gives CASTTPGHLNIQYF.